Listed here are 23 T cell receptor beta chains from one sample, sequenced in a study of blood T cell repertoires in COVID-19. The table came from immunoSEQ multiplex PCR; TCRdb's copy has only in-frame clones and leaves some out. The data hold 400,000 or so clones, with approximately 86% observed a single time. The sequencing input was PBMCs or T cells enriched from blood (not recorded which). These receptors all stem from a woman aged 40-49 years with acute COVID-19.

The chain is built from TRBV3-1 (or the pseudogene TRBV3-2) and TRBJ1-4, with D possibly being TRBD1 (5 bases). The germline gives CDR1 LGHDT, CDR2 YNNKEL (reference sequence). Trimming cost V 1 base and J 8 bases, with 11 bases left between them. The CDR3 is 14 amino acids. The CDR3 loop reads CASSQGGALEKLFF. The CDR3 DNA follows: TGTGCCAGCAGCCAAGGTGGGGCCCTAGAAAAACTGTTTTTT.

J is TRBJ1-2 and V is TRBV27; 9 bases line up with TRBD1. The CDR3 contains 14 residues. J lost 5 bases, V lost 7 bases, and 8 bases had no gene match. Germline CDR1 is MNHEY and CDR2 is SMNVEV (reference sequence). The CDR3 loop reads CASTGTGSSYGYTF. The CDR3, as DNA: TGTGCCAGCACCGGGACAGGGTCTAGTTATGGCTACACCTTC.

This chain uses TRBV19 with TRBJ1-4, with D possibly matching TRBD1 (6 bases). Trimming pared 9 bases from V and 5 bases from J, leaving 19 bases between. This CDR3 region has 15 residues. Germline CDR1 and CDR2: LNHDA and SQIVND (reference sequence). As DNA, the CDR3 is TGTGCCAGACGAGCAGAGGACAGACTAAATGAAAAACTGTTTTTT. It translates to CARRAEDRLNEKLFF.

Turning to this clone: Other DNA sequences in the sample encode the same CDR3. The chain has TRBV19 and TRBJ2-7, with 13 bases aligning to TRBD2. The CDR3 covers 15 residues. CDR1 is LNHDA, CDR2 SQIVND, per germline (reference sequence). The V gene end was trimmed by 8 bases and the J gene end by 2 bases; junction bases not matched to a gene: 6. DNA for the CDR3: TGTGCCAGTTCGCGGACTAGCGGGGGAACCTACGAGCAGTACTTC. This encodes CASSRTSGGTYEQYF. Complete variable domain (other parts from reference TRBV19 and TRBJ2-7): DGGITQSPKYLFRKEGQNVTLSCEQNLNHDAMYWYRQDPGQGLRLIYYSQIVNDFQKGDIAEGYSVSREKKESFPLTVTSAQKNPTAFYLCASSRTSGGTYEQYFGPGTRLTVT.

The chain is built from TRBV18 and TRBJ1-6; D gene ambiguous. The germline V and J ends were trimmed by 2 bases and 0 bases, with 8 bases remaining between them. Germline values: CDR1 KGHSH, CDR2 LQKENI. CDR3 length: 16 residues. The chain's CDR3 is CASSPSGSSYNSPLHF. The DNA for the CDR3 is TGTGCCAGCTCACCATCGGGAAGCTCCTATAATTCACCCCTCCACTTT. Combining the CDR3 with reference TRBV18 and TRBJ1-6 gives the whole variable domain NAGVMQNPRHLVRRRGQEARLRCSPMKGHSHVYWYRQLPEEGLKFMVYLQKENIIDESGMPKERFSAEFPKEGPSILRIQQVVRGDSAAYFCASSPSGSSYNSPLHFGNGTRLTVT.

This rearrangement joins TRBV28 to TRBJ2-5; 10 bases align to TRBD1. Germline trimming cut 5 bases from V and 5 bases from J; bases unmatched to any gene: 8. Germline V gene sequence: CDR1 MDHEN, CDR2 SYDVKM. The CDR3 covers 15 residues. The CDR3 spells CASSPGTGDWETQYF. The CDR3 bases are TGTGCCAGCAGTCCTGGGACAGGGGATTGGGAGACCCAGTACTTC.

The chain recombines TRBV19 with TRBJ2-5; 8 bases align to TRBD2. Trimming took 5 bases from V and 5 from J; bases not matched to a gene: 7. The CDR3 is made up of 14 amino acids. Germline V lookup: CDR1 LNHDA, CDR2 SQIVND (reference sequence). The CDR3: CASSPGTRGETQYF. As DNA, the CDR3 is TGTGCCAGTAGTCCCGGGACTAGGGGGGAGACCCAGTACTTC.

This chain uses TRBV7-2 with TRBJ1-2; D perhaps matches TRBD1 (6 bases). This CDR3 is 16 amino acids long. Germline CDR1 SGHTA, CDR2 FQGNSA. V shed 1 base and J shed 3 bases, with 15 bases lying between them. The CDR3 coding sequence is TGTGCCAGCAGCTTAGTTTCCCTAGGGGGTTACTATGGCTACACCTTC. This translates into CASSLVSLGGYYGYTF.

J is TRBJ1-3 and V is TRBV4-1, with 10 bases matching TRBD1. The germline V gene has CDR1 MGHRA and CDR2 YSYEKL. J was trimmed by 0 bases and V by 2 bases; bases with no gene match: 13. The CDR3 extends over 20 amino acids. The DNA for the CDR3 is TGCGCCAGCAGCCAACCTATCACCGGGACAGGGGTTCTCTCTGGAAACACCATATATTTT. The encoded protein is CASSQPITGTGVLSGNTIYF.

The chain uses TRBV30 and TRBJ2-1, with D possibly being TRBD1 (5 bases). Trimming removed 1 base at V and 0 bases at J, with 19 bases between. From germline, CDR1 is GTSNPN and CDR2 SVGIG (reference sequence). This CDR3 spans 18 amino acids. This CDR3 is CAWSDSLGQPSSYNEQFF. In DNA, the CDR3 is TGTGCCTGGAGTGATTCGCTGGGGCAGCCTAGCTCCTACAATGAGCAGTTCTTC.

V is TRBV6-5 and J is TRBJ1-4, with D uncertain. V was shortened by 6 bases and J by 2 bases, with 10 bases between the two germline ends. CDR1 is MNHEY, CDR2 SVGAGI, per germline. The CDR3 has 14 amino acids. The CDR3 DNA is TGTGCCAGCAGCCTACAGATCACTAATGAAAAACTGTTTTTT. The encoded protein is CASSLQITNEKLFF.

V and J are TRBV7-2 and TRBJ1-4, with D hard to call. This CDR3 is built from 13 residues. Trimming pared 1 base from V and 8 bases from J, leaving 8 bases between. Germline CDR1 reads SGHTA; CDR2 reads FQGNSA. In nucleotides, the CDR3 is TGTGCCAGCAGCTTAGTCCGAGGGGAAAAACTGTTTTTT. It specifies CASSLVRGEKLFF.

The chain employs TRBV4-1 and TRBJ1-2, with D possibly matching TRBD1 (6 bases). Trimming stripped 0 bases from V and 4 bases from J, with 18 bases between. There are 17 residues in the CDR3. The germline CDR1 and CDR2 sequences are MGHRA and YSYEKL. The CDR3 reads CASSQDPGQEILYGYTF. For the CDR3, the DNA is TGCGCCAGCAGCCAAGATCCGGGACAAGAAATCCTCTATGGCTACACCTTC.

The chain has TRBV9 and TRBJ2-6, with a weak D call TRBD2 (5 bases). Germline lookup yields CDR1 SGDLS and CDR2 YYNGEE. Trimming cost V 0 bases and J 0 bases, with 7 bases left between them. This CDR3 is built from 16 residues. The CDR3: CASSVEAGSGANVLTF. The DNA of the CDR3 is TGTGCCAGCAGCGTAGAGGCGGGCTCTGGGGCCAACGTCCTGACTTTC.

The rearrangement joins TRBV5-1 to TRBJ1-2; the D gene is possibly TRBD1 (5 bases). In germline, CDR1 is SGHRS, CDR2 YFSETQ. This CDR3 comprises 16 residues. V was shortened by 1 base and J by 4 bases, with 17 bases between the two germline ends. The CDR3 here is CASSLLQGTSGYGYTF. The CDR3 DNA follows: TGCGCCAGCAGCTTGTTGCAGGGTACCTCTGGCTATGGCTACACCTTC.

This clone was detected only once. Additional DNA sequences in this sample encode the identical CDR3. The chain couples TRBV5-1 to TRBJ2-1; 7 bases align to TRBD2. The V gene's germline CDR1 is SGHRS and CDR2 YFSETQ. The CDR3 loop spans 15 amino acids. Trimming took 4 bases from V and 4 from J; bases not matched to a gene: 8. This chain's CDR3 is CASSPTGGPYNEQFF. CDR3 coding DNA: TGCGCCAGCAGCCCAACGGGGGGACCTTACAATGAGCAGTTCTTC. The whole variable domain, remainder taken from reference TRBV5-1 and TRBJ2-1, is KAGVTQTPRYLIKTRGQQVTLSCSPISGHRSVSWYQQTPGQGLQFLFEYFSETQRNKGNFPGRFSGRQFSNSRSEMNVSTLELGDSALYLCASSPTGGPYNEQFFGPGTRLTVL.

J is TRBJ1-2 and V is TRBV5-6; a weak D match, TRBD1 (5 bases). V shed 5 bases and J shed 0 bases, with 14 bases lying between them. The germline V gene encodes CDR1 SGHDT and CDR2 YYEEEE. The CDR3 spans 15 residues. The CDR3 spells CASSPGHLSNYGYTF. The CDR3 nucleotides are TGTGCCAGCAGTCCCGGACATCTCTCTAACTATGGCTACACCTTC. Full variable domain (missing parts from reference TRBV5-6 and TRBJ1-2): DAGVTQSPTHLIKTRGQQVTLRCSPKSGHDTVSWYQQALGQGPQFIFQYYEEEERQRGNFPDRFSGHQFPNYSSELNVNALLLGDSALYLCASSPGHLSNYGYTFGSGTRLTVV.

The chain is built from TRBV18 and TRBJ1-2, with a tentative D call TRBD1 (5 bases). Germline CDR1 is KGHSH and CDR2 is LQKENI. The CDR3 totals 14 residues. Trimming pared 0 bases from V and 2 bases from J, leaving 7 bases between. The CDR3 spells CASSPPRANYGYTF. The CDR3 nucleotides are TGTGCCAGCTCACCACCCAGGGCCAACTATGGCTACACCTTC.

The chain links TRBV11-2 to TRBJ1-6, with D possibly matching TRBD1 (6 bases). The germline V gene has CDR1 SGHAT and CDR2 FQNNGV. V lost 1 base, J lost 7 bases, and 14 bases lay in between. CDR3 length equals 16 residues. CDR3 protein: CASSLVMGQDNSPLHF. CDR3 in DNA: TGTGCCAGCAGCTTAGTCATGGGACAAGACAATTCACCCCTCCACTTT.

This chain uses TRBV6-5 with TRBJ1-1, with 8 bases matching TRBD1. Germline values: CDR1 MNHEY, CDR2 SVGAGI. CDR3 length: 14 residues. Unmatched junction bases numbered 9, after V lost 6 bases and J lost 6 bases. CDR3 in amino acids: CASRGGQGSAEAFF. CDR3 nucleotides: TGTGCCAGCAGAGGAGGACAGGGAAGCGCTGAAGCTTTCTTT.

The sample holds one count of this clone. The rearrangement joins TRBV27 to TRBJ1-1; a possible D gene is TRBD1 (6 bases). This CDR3 comprises 14 residues. Trimming cost V 7 bases and J 3 bases, with 15 bases left between them. From germline, CDR1 is MNHEY and CDR2 SMNVEV (reference sequence). CDR3 residues: CASKLNRVDTEAFF. CDR3 coding DNA: TGTGCCAGCAAGCTGAACAGGGTTGACACTGAAGCTTTCTTT.

The J gene is TRBJ1-4, the V gene TRBV7-9; tentative D call: TRBD1 (6 bases). This CDR3 spans 14 amino acids. Trimming took 2 bases from V and 6 from J, leaving 10 bases between them. From germline, CDR1 is SEHNR and CDR2 FQNEAQ (reference sequence). CDR3: CASSLQQGHEKLFF. DNA for the CDR3: TGTGCCAGCAGCTTACAACAGGGACATGAAAAACTGTTTTTT.

The chain combines TRBV11-3 with TRBJ2-3; weak D call: TRBD2 (5 bases). In germline, CDR1 is SGHNT, CDR2 YENEEA. The CDR3 has 14 residues. Trimming left V 0 bases short and J 2 bases short, with 6 bases between. The CDR3 region is CASSLEGVTDTQYF. CDR3 nucleotide sequence: TGTGCCAGCAGCTTAGAGGGAGTCACAGATACGCAGTATTTT.